The clone carrying this T cell receptor (beta chain) showed up just a few times. Its specificity is unknown. Each CDR3 protein gets one entry after TCRdb re-called the reads with MiXCR. The sample gives about 480,000 distinct CDR3 sequences, about 33% of which show up once; roughly a sixth is in the top ten. The entry originates in a study of T cell repertoires in cytomegalovirus infection. Study as a whole: Public TCR beta signatures were indicative of both CMV infection and a matching HLA type.

The study, taken as a whole, reports: Dominating the ex vivo response were HLA-C-restricted CMV-specific TCR beta clonotypes.

CDR1 and CDR2 (germline): SGHAT, FQDESV (reference sequence). CDR3 length: 14 amino acids. V was pared by 4 bases and J by 2 bases, with 5 bases of the junction left unmatched. The chain links TRBV11-1 to TRBJ2-7; 7 bases are shared with TRBD1. The sequences come from cultured PBMCs, collected from culture after CMV antigen stimulation. This sequence originates from a human donor in good health (CMV status not recorded). Some clones in this sample may be carry-over from other donors' samples. CDR3 sequence reads: CASSSFQGAYEQYF. DNA of the CDR3: TGTGCCAGCAGCTCGTTCCAGGGGGCCTACGAGCAGTACTTC.